These 25 T cell receptor beta chains came from one sample sequenced in a study of blood T cell repertoires in COVID-19. TCRdb's table, derived via immunoSEQ multiplex PCR, lists solely in-frame clones and lacks some. There are just under 45,000 clones in the sample; 80% to 90% occur only once, and 1% to 1.5% lies in the top ten. Specimen: peripheral blood. The receptors were gathered from a woman aged 35 to 49 with acute or convalescent COVID-19.

The chain carries TRBV4-2 and TRBJ2-2, with 7 bases that match TRBD2. The J segment lost 5 bases and the V segment lost 0 bases, leaving 6 bases of the junction unmatched. This CDR3 spans 16 amino acids. CDR1 and CDR2 (germline): LGHNA, YNFKEQ. The CDR3 DNA sequence: TGTGCCAGCAGCCAAGAACTAGCGAGAGGGACCGGGGAGCTGTTTTTT. It translates to CASSQELARGTGELFF.

The V call is TRBV5-5, the J call TRBJ1-6; 7 bases align to TRBD1. The CDR3 extends over 15 amino acids. Germline trimming cut 3 bases from V and 7 bases from J; bases unmatched to any gene: 7. Germline lookup yields CDR1 SGHKS and CDR2 YYEKEE (reference sequence). The CDR3 protein is CASSSQRQGNSPLHF. The CDR3 DNA is TGTGCCAGCAGCTCTCAACGACAGGGAAATTCACCCCTCCACTTT.

The chain links TRBV9 to TRBJ2-7; the match to TRBD1 covers 7 bases. Unmatched junction bases numbered 20, after V lost 1 base and J lost 4 bases. From germline, CDR1 is SGDLS and CDR2 YYNGEE. CDR3 length: 19 amino acids. CDR3 DNA: TGTGCCAGCAGCGTATCCTACCTAGAGCTGGGGGACAGAACATACGAGCAGTACTTC. The encoded protein is CASSVSYLELGDRTYEQYF.

The rearrangement joins TRBV6-1 to TRBJ1-2; no firm D call. The V end was cut by 1 base, the J end by 2 bases, with 8 bases between. The length of the CDR3 is 14 residues. Looked up from germline, CDR1 is MNHNS and CDR2 is SASEGT. The CDR3 DNA follows: TGTGCCAGCAGTGAAGAAGCGGGGAACTATGGCTACACCTTC. It encodes CASSEEAGNYGYTF.

Only one count was recorded for this clone. The chain employs TRBV9 and TRBJ1-2; D might be TRBD1 (5 bases). V lost 0 bases to trimming and J lost 7 bases, with 7 bases between them. CDR3 size: 12 residues. CDR1 is SGDLS, CDR2 YYNGEE, per germline. Written as DNA, the CDR3 is TGTGCCAGCAGCGTAGGGGGGGTTGGCTACACCTTC. As protein: CASSVGGVGYTF.

This chain uses TRBV27 with TRBJ1-1, with 7 bases matching TRBD1. The CDR3 contains 14 residues. CDR1 and CDR2 (germline): MNHEY, SMNVEV (reference sequence). V was clipped by 2 bases and J by 6 bases; unmatched bases: 6. For the CDR3, the DNA is TGTGCCAGCAGTTTAGGAGGGGGCATCTCTGAAGCTTTCTTT. Its translation: CASSLGGGISEAFF.

This chain uses TRBV5-1 with TRBJ1-1, with 7 bases that match TRBD1. This CDR3 contains 13 residues. V was pared by 2 bases and J by 4 bases, with 2 bases of the junction left unmatched. Germline values: CDR1 SGHRS, CDR2 YFSETQ. CDR3 nucleotides: TGCGCCAGCAGCTTCGCAGGGGGCACTGAAGCTTTCTTT. Translated, it gives CASSFAGGTEAFF. Full variable domain (missing parts from reference TRBV5-1 and TRBJ1-1): KAGVTQTPRYLIKTRGQQVTLSCSPISGHRSVSWYQQTPGQGLQFLFEYFSETQRNKGNFPGRFSGRQFSNSRSEMNVSTLELGDSALYLCASSFAGGTEAFFGQGTRLTVV.

This chain joins TRBV5-4 and TRBJ2-6; the D gene is possibly TRBD1 (6 bases). The CDR3 spans 15 residues. The V gene's germline CDR1 is SGHNT and CDR2 YYREEE (reference sequence). Trimming took off 10 bases at V and 0 bases at J, with 14 bases between the two ends. DNA for the CDR3: TGTGCCTCCACATCAGGGGTCTCTGGGGCCAACGTCCTGACTTTC. This codes for CASTSGVSGANVLTF.

The chain recombines TRBV3-1 (or the pseudogene TRBV3-2) with TRBJ2-3; 12 bases align to TRBD2. V was pared by 0 bases and J by 0 bases, with 4 bases of the junction left unmatched. The V gene's germline CDR1 is LGHDT and CDR2 YNNKEL (reference sequence). The CDR3 extends over 18 amino acids. CDR3 nucleotides: TGTGCCAGCAGCCAAGACCCTAGCGGGGGGGGCAGCACAGATACGCAGTATTTT. Amino acids: CASSQDPSGGGSTDTQYF.

The chain employs TRBV7-3 and TRBJ2-1, with 8 positions matching TRBD2. The trim removed 4 bases at V and 0 bases at J, leaving 2 bases unmatched. From germline, CDR1 is SGHTA and CDR2 FQGTGA. The CDR3 contains 15 residues. The chain's CDR3 is CASSSGLASYNEQFF. In nucleotides, the CDR3 is TGTGCCAGCAGCTCCGGACTAGCCTCCTACAATGAGCAGTTCTTC.

The chain couples TRBV6-4 to TRBJ1-1; possible D gene TRBD1, 6 bases. Germline CDR1 and CDR2: MRHNA and SNTAGT. Trimming took off 0 bases at V and 1 base at J, with 12 bases between the two ends. This CDR3 contains 16 residues. The CDR3 bases are TGTGCCAGCAGTGACTCTGATAAGGGGGAGAACACTGAAGCTTTCTTT. Translation: CASSDSDKGENTEAFF.

The V gene is TRBV6-6, the J gene TRBJ1-4; a weak D match, TRBD1 (6 bases). Trimming took off 4 bases at V and 4 bases at J, with 13 bases between the two ends. The CDR3 length is 15 residues. Germline CDR1 reads MNHNY; CDR2 reads SVGAGI (reference sequence). CDR3 loop: CASSSSGRGNEKLFF. The CDR3 DNA follows: TGTGCCAGCAGTTCGTCTGGCAGGGGTAATGAAAAACTGTTTTTT.

The chain joins TRBV19 to TRBJ1-5, with 7 bases matching TRBD1. V dropped 6 bases and J dropped 0; count of bases not matched to a gene: 8. CDR1 is LNHDA, CDR2 SQIVND, per germline (reference sequence). The CDR3 runs to 16 residues. CDR3 residues: CASRSQGVHSNQPQHF. The CDR3, as DNA: TGTGCCAGTAGAAGTCAGGGGGTTCATAGCAATCAGCCCCAGCATTTT.

The chain has TRBV10-1 and TRBJ2-1; tentative D call: TRBD2 (6 bases). The CDR3 is 16 amino acids. V shed 0 bases and J shed 10 bases, with 19 bases lying between them. Germline V gene lookup returns CDR1 WNHNN and CDR2 SYGVQD (reference sequence). In DNA form, the CDR3 reads TGCGCCAGCAGTGAGTCTCGAGCGCCTCCCCGGGGGGAGCAGTTCTTC. Its translation: CASSESRAPPRGEQFF.

The V and J genes are TRBV5-5 and TRBJ1-5, with D possibly matching TRBD1 (5 bases). V lost 0 bases and J lost 0, with 7 bases in between. This CDR3 region has 15 residues. Germline V gene sequence: CDR1 SGHKS, CDR2 YYEKEE (reference sequence). DNA of the CDR3: TGTGCCAGCAGCTTGGGGGGCTATAGCAATCAGCCCCAGCATTTT. Residues: CASSLGGYSNQPQHF.

The V gene is TRBV27, the J gene TRBJ1-1, with 10 nucleotides matching TRBD1. Losses at the gene ends were 6 bases for V and 5 bases for J; bases not matched to a gene: 3. The CDR3 is made up of 13 amino acids. The germline CDR1 and CDR2 sequences are MNHEY and SMNVEV (reference sequence). CDR3 region: CASSPDRGTEAFF. CDR3 nucleotides: TGTGCCAGCAGCCCGGACAGGGGGACTGAAGCTTTCTTT.

The DNA for the CDR3 is TGTGCCAGTAGTATTTTAGGGGGCGATGGGACTAACTATGGCTACACCTTC. Translation: CASSILGGDGTNYGYTF. This sequence joins TRBV19 and TRBJ1-2; 7 positions match TRBD1. Germline V gene sequence: CDR1 LNHDA, CDR2 SQIVND (reference sequence). The V gene end was trimmed by 3 bases and the J gene end by 0 bases; junction bases not matched to a gene: 10. This CDR3 comprises 17 residues.

V usage is TRBV14 and J usage is TRBJ2-7, with TRBD1 as a possible D gene (5 bases). The germline gives CDR1 SGHDN, CDR2 FVKESK. The CDR3 runs to 17 residues. The V end was cut by 3 bases, the J end by 2 bases, with 20 bases between. The CDR3 coding sequence is TGTGCCAGCAGCCACATCCCATCAGGACAAACCCCCTACGAGCAGTACTTC. The encoded protein is CASSHIPSGQTPYEQYF.

The chain joins TRBV5-4 to TRBJ1-1; no reliable D call. The CDR3 has 15 residues. Looked up from germline, CDR1 is SGHNT and CDR2 is YYREEE (reference sequence). V lost 4 bases to trimming and J lost 1 base, with 14 bases between them. For the CDR3, the DNA is TGTGCCAGCAGCCCGCCGGAGGGAAGGAACACTGAAGCTTTCTTT. This sequence encodes CASSPPEGRNTEAFF.

J is TRBJ1-2 and V is TRBV5-6; 7 positions agree with TRBD1. CDR3 size: 13 residues. In germline, CDR1 is SGHDT, CDR2 YYEEEE. V shed 0 bases and J 8 bases; nucleotides not matched to a gene: 4. As DNA, the CDR3 is TGTGCCAGCAGCTTGGACGGGACAGAGGGCTACACCTTC. Translation: CASSLDGTEGYTF. Combining the CDR3 with reference TRBV5-6 and TRBJ1-2 gives the whole variable domain DAGVTQSPTHLIKTRGQQVTLRCSPKSGHDTVSWYQQALGQGPQFIFQYYEEEERQRGNFPDRFSGHQFPNYSSELNVNALLLGDSALYLCASSLDGTEGYTFGSGTRLTVV.

This clone was picked up one time. The rearrangement joins TRBV9 to TRBJ2-1; 10 bases are shared with TRBD2. The germline CDR1 and CDR2 sequences are SGDLS and YYNGEE. The CDR3 spans 18 residues. V was clipped by 0 bases and J by 0 bases; unmatched bases: 6. The CDR3 sequence is CASSVVSGRGSSYNEQFF. In DNA, the CDR3 is TGTGCCAGCAGCGTAGTCAGCGGGAGGGGCAGCTCCTACAATGAGCAGTTCTTC.

V and J are TRBV18 and TRBJ1-1, with D hard to call. Trimming cost V 3 bases and J 1 base, with 6 bases left between them. Germline assignment: CDR1 KGHSH and CDR2 LQKENI. This CDR3 is 13 amino acids long. The DNA for the CDR3 is TGTGCCAGCTCACCGTTGGCGAACACTGAAGCTTTCTTT. This gives the protein CASSPLANTEAFF. The variable domain in full, completed from reference TRBV18 and TRBJ1-1, reads NAGVMQNPRHLVRRRGQEARLRCSPMKGHSHVYWYRQLPEEGLKFMVYLQKENIIDESGMPKERFSAEFPKEGPSILRIQQVVRGDSAAYFCASSPLANTEAFFGQGTRLTVV.

The V gene is TRBV27, the J gene TRBJ2-7; TRBD2 agrees at 7 bases. This CDR3 is built from 16 residues. Trimming cost V 2 bases and J 1 base; bases outside gene matches: 8. The germline CDR1 and CDR2 sequences are MNHEY and SMNVEV (reference sequence). The CDR3: CASSLKWLAESYEQYF. The DNA of the CDR3 is TGTGCCAGCAGTTTAAAGTGGCTAGCGGAGTCCTACGAGCAGTACTTC.

This clone has a handful of counts. The chain is built from TRBV6-1 and TRBJ1-1; 7 bases agree with TRBD1. Germline CDR1 and CDR2: MNHNS and SASEGT. CDR3 length: 18 amino acids. V was pared by 2 bases and J by 1 base, with 13 bases of the junction left unmatched. The chain's CDR3 is CASSELWDRQGKNTEAFF. CDR3 DNA: TGTGCCAGCAGTGAACTCTGGGATCGACAGGGAAAGAACACTGAAGCTTTCTTT.

The J gene is TRBJ1-5, the V gene TRBV6-2 or TRBV6-3, with D tentatively TRBD1 (5 bases). Germline V gene sequence: CDR1 MNHEY, CDR2 SVGEGT. Trimming shortened V by 5 bases and J by 8 bases, and 13 bases separated the two germline ends. CDR3 size: 13 residues. CDR3 amino acids: CASSNPGFEPQHF. The CDR3, as DNA: TGTGCCAGCAGTAACCCAGGGTTTGAGCCCCAGCATTTT.